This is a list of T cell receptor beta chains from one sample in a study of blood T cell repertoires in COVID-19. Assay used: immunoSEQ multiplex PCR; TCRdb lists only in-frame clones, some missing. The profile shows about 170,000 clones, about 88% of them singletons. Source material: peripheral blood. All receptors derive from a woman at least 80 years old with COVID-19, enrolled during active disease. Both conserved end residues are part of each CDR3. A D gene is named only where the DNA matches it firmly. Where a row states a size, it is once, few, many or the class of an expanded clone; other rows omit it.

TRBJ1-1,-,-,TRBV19,TGTGCCAGTAGCTACAGGGAAATGAACACTGAAGCTTTCTTT,CASSYREMNTEAFF
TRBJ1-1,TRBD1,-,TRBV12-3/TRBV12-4,TGTGCCAGCGGCCGGGACAGAAACACTGAAGCTTTCTTT,CASGRDRNTEAFF
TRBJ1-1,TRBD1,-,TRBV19,TGTGCCAGTAGTTTGACAGGGTTGAACACTGAAGCTTTCTTT,CASSLTGLNTEAFF
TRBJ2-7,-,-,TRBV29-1,TGCAGCGTTCTCCGACTAGTTGGGAGTTTCGGGTACGAGCAGTACTTC,CSVLRLVGSFGYEQYF
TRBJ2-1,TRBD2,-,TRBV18,TGTGCCAGCTCACTCCTGACTAGCACGAGCTCCTACAATGAGCAGTTCTTC,CASSLLTSTSSYNEQFF
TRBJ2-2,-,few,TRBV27,TGTGCCAGCAGTCCTTTCAGGGGTGACACCGGGGAGCTGTTTTTT,CASSPFRGDTGELFF
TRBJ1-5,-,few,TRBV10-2,TGCGCCAGCGGACAGTCCAATCAGCCCCAGCATTTT,CASGQSNQPQHF
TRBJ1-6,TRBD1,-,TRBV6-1,TGTGCCAGCAGTGAAGGAACAGGGGGCGCGTCCAATTCACCCCTCCACTTT,CASSEGTGGASNSPLHF
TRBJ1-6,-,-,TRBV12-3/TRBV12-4,TGTGCCAGCACCCCGACTGTTAATTCACCCCTCCACTTT,CASTPTVNSPLHF
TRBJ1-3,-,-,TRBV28,TGTGCCAGCTCCTCGGTGAACTCTGGAAACACCATATATTTT,CASSSVNSGNTIYF
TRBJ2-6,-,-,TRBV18,TGTGCCAGCTCACCCACCCGGGGGGCCGGGGCCAACGTCCTGACTTTC,CASSPTRGAGANVLTF
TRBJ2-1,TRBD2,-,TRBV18,TGTGCCAGCTCGGGAGCGGGAGACTACAATGAGCAGTTCTTC,CASSGAGDYNEQFF
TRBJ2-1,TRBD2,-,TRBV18,TGTGCCAGCTCACCAATAGCGGGAAGCTCCTACAATGAGCAGTTCTTC,CASSPIAGSSYNEQFF
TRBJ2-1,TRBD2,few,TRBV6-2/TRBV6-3,TGTGCCAGCAGCCTCCCCGGAAGCGGGACTAACGGTGAGCAGTTCTTC,CASSLPGSGTNGEQFF
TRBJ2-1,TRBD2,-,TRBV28,TGTGCCAGCAGCCCCGGGACTAGGGGCCACAATGAGCAGTTCTTC,CASSPGTRGHNEQFF
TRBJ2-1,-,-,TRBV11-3,TGTGCCAGCAGCTTAAATCAGGTCGACAATGAGCAGTTCTTC,CASSLNQVDNEQFF
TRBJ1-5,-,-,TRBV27,TGTGCCAGCAGTTTAACGGGCAATCAGCCCCAGCATTTT,CASSLTGNQPQHF
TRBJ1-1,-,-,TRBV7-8,TGTGCCAGCAGCTTAGCGAGGATTCTGAACACTGAAGCTTTCTTT,CASSLARILNTEAFF
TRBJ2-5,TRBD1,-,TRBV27,TGTGCCAGCAGTTCGACCACGACAGGGCCTCGGGAGACCCAGTACTTC,CASSSTTTGPRETQYF
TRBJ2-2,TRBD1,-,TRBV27,TGTGCCAGCAGCAGGGGGACAATCAACACCGGGGAGCTGTTTTTT,CASSRGTINTGELFF
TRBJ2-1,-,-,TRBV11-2,TGTGCCAGCAGCTTGGAACTAGAAGGTGAGCAGTTCTTC,CASSLELEGEQFF
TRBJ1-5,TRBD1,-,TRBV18,TGTGCCAGCTCATATGACAGGGGAAATCAGCCCCAGCATTTT,CASSYDRGNQPQHF
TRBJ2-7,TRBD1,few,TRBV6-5,TGTGCCAGCAGTTATGGACAGGGATGGTACGAGCAGTACTTC,CASSYGQGWYEQYF
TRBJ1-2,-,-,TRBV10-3,TGTGCCATCAGGGATACCTCGGGGGTGGTCGATGTGGGCTACACCTTC,CAIRDTSGVVDVGYTF
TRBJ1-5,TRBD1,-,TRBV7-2,TGTGCCAGCAGCCTGGACAGGGGCAATCAGCCCCAGCATTTT,CASSLDRGNQPQHF
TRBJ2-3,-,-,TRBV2,TGTGCCAGCAGTGAGACGTGGGGAGACACAGATACGCAGTATTTT,CASSETWGDTDTQYF
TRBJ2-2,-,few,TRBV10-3,TGTGCCATCAGGCGGCAGGGAACGTCCGGGGAGCTGTTTTTT,CAIRRQGTSGELFF
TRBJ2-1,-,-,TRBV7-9,TGTGCCAGCAGCGCGGGACTGTCTAATTTCCATGAGCAGTTCTTC,CASSAGLSNFHEQFF
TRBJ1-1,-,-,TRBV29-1,TGCAGCGTTGAGGGGAGAGCTTTCTTT,CSVEGRAFF
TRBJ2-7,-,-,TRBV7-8,TGTGCCAGCAGCTTATCGCGACAGACCTACGAGCAGTACTTC,CASSLSRQTYEQYF
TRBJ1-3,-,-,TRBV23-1,TGCGCCAGAACACAGGTGAACTCTGGAAACACCATATATTTT,CARTQVNSGNTIYF
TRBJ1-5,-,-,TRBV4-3,TGCGCCAGCAGCCAAGAATTCGGTCAGCCCCAGCATTTT,CASSQEFGQPQHF
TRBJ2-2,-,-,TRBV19,TGTGCCAGTAGTATAGGGCCGACAGGAGCCCTTACCGGGGAGCTGTTTTTT,CASSIGPTGALTGELFF
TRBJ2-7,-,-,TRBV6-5,TGTGCCAGCAGCGAGATTGGCTACGAGCAGTACTTC,CASSEIGYEQYF
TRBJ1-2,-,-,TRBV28,TGTGCCAGCAGTGAGGCAGGGACTAACTATGGCTACACCTTC,CASSEAGTNYGYTF
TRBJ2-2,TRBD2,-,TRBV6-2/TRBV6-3,TGTGCCAGCAGTTACGCCCGGACTAGCGGGAGGGACACCGGGGAGCTGTTTTTT,CASSYARTSGRDTGELFF
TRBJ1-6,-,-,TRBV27,TGTGCCAGCAGTTACCGGGAAAATAATTCACCCCTCCACTTT,CASSYRENNSPLHF
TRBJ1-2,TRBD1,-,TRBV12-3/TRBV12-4,TGTGCCAGCAGTCCGGGACAGGGTTTCGGCTACACCTTC,CASSPGQGFGYTF
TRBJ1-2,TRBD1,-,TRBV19,TGTGCCAGTAGGGGTACAGGGGGTGCATTCTATGGCTACACCTTC,CASRGTGGAFYGYTF
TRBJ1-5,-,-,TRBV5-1,TGCGCCAGCAGCTTGCAGGGAGGGGATCAGCCCCAGCATTTT,CASSLQGGDQPQHF
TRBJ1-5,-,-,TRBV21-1,TGTGCCAGCAGCCCGGGACAGAAGTTCCGCCCAGGACCCCAGCATTTT,CASSPGQKFRPGPQHF
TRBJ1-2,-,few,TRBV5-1,TGCGCCAGCAGCTTCGGGGATTCTAACTATGGCTACACCTTC,CASSFGDSNYGYTF
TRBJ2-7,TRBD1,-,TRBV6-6,TGTGCCAGCACGACGAGACAGGGGGGGATCTACGAGCAGTACTTC,CASTTRQGGIYEQYF
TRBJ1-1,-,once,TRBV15,TGTGCCACCAGCAGAGATGGCAGAGAAGCTTTCTTT,CATSRDGREAFF
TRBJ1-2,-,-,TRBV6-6,TGTGCCAGCAGTCCGGACACCTATGGCTACACCTTC,CASSPDTYGYTF
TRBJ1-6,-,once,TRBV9,TGTGCCAGCAACCCCAGCGGGAGGGATAATTCACCCCTCCACTTT,CASNPSGRDNSPLHF
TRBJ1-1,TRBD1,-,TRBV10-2,TGCGCCAGCAGCATTACAGGGGACACTGAAGCTTTCTTT,CASSITGDTEAFF
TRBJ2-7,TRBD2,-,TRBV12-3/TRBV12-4,TGTGCCAGCAGTTTGGGGACTAGTCGGCAGCAGTACTTC,CASSLGTSRQQYF